The clone carrying this T cell receptor beta chain was counted only a few times. Its antigen is not identified. Trimming cost V 3 bases and J 0 bases; bases outside gene matches: 9. CDR1 and CDR2 (germline): SGHRS, YFSETQ. The CDR3 contains 17 residues. This sample stems from a study of T cell repertoires in cytomegalovirus infection. General observations from the study: In two of eight donors, the top clonotype was HLA-C-restricted CMV-specific.

One entry per CDR3 protein, called by TCRdb with MiXCR from the reads. The repertoire holds 750,000 to 950,000 distinct CDR3 sequences, with just under 30% as singletons. The source material was cultured CD8+ T cells from PBMCs, sampled from culture after CMV antigen stimulation. The sequence was collected from a human donor in good health (CMV status not recorded). Some clones in this sample may be carry-over from other donors' samples. The J gene is TRBJ2-1, the V gene TRBV5-1; 7 nucleotides agree with TRBD1. CDR3 DNA: TGCGCCAGCAGCTCGAAACAGGGGCCGAGCTCCTACAATGAGCAGTTCTTC. Protein product: CASSSKQGPSSYNEQFF.